The 3 T cell receptor beta chains below all came from one sample that was sequenced in a study of T-cell memory formation after mild COVID-19. From the 5' RACE reads, TCRdb called clonotypes with MiXCR, one entry per CDR3 protein. The sample has under 450,000 distinct CDR3 sequences, approximately 14% seen once; the top ten hold roughly 22%. Sequencing was carried out using PBMCs or a T cell subset sorted from them (not recorded which). These receptors were obtained from a man aged 18 to 35 who had mild COVID-19 (a few samples of this study predate the infection). Cell type and time point are not known.

This clonotype has only a few counts. CDR3 in amino acids: CASSANPDRYEQYV. For the CDR3, the DNA is TGCGCCAGCAGCGCAAACCCGGACCGATACGAGCAGTACGTC. The J gene is TRBJ2-7, the V gene TRBV5-1; D gene ambiguous. Trimming shortened V by 4 bases and J by 4 bases, and 15 bases separated the two germline ends. Per the germline V gene, CDR1 is SGHRS and CDR2 is YFSETQ. There are 14 residues in the CDR3.

At least ten counts were recorded for this clonotype. The rearrangement joins TRBV3-1 to TRBJ2-7; 11 positions agree with TRBD2. CDR1 and CDR2 (germline): LGHDT, YNNKEL (reference sequence). The CDR3 spans 15 residues. The V and J ends lost 5 bases and 0 bases, in that order; junction bases with no gene match: 3. As DNA, the CDR3 is TGTGCCAGCAGCACCGGGACTAGCGGCTCCTACGAGCAGTACTTC. As protein: CASSTGTSGSYEQYF.

There are many counts of this clonotype. In nucleotides, the CDR3 is TGTGCCAGCAGCCGAACAACCCCGGAGGGACTAGCCCTGATTGGGGAGCAGTTCTTC. This gives the protein CASSRTTPEGLALIGEQFF. The genes are TRBV4-2 and TRBJ2-1; 9 nucleotides align to TRBD2. Germline V gives CDR1 LGHNA, CDR2 YNFKEQ. V dropped 4 bases and J dropped 10; count of bases not matched to a gene: 23. CDR3 length: 19 amino acids.